A selection of T cell receptor beta chains follows, all from one sample in a study of blood T cell repertoires in COVID-19. The method was immunoSEQ multiplex PCR; TCRdb's version includes in-frame clones alone and lacks a portion of them. The table has about 300,000 clones, 90% to 95% seen once; the top ten hold 2.2%. Specimen: peripheral blood. Receptors originate from a woman in her twenties or thirties with COVID-19, enrolled during active disease. The CDR3 runs from the conserved cysteine through the conserved F or W. D genes are given only for firm matches. Clone size appears in some rows only: once, few, many, or a class for an expanded clone.

DNA: TGTGCCAGCAGCCAACTCCTACCCATCGGTTCCTACTATGGCTACACCTTC; CDR3: CASSQLLPIGSYYGYTF; J: TRBJ1-2; D: -; V: TRBV5-6; size: -
DNA: TGTGCCAGCAGTTTATCAGGGCTAGCGGCACACTACGAGCAGTACTTC; CDR3: CASSLSGLAAHYEQYF; J: TRBJ2-7; D: TRBD2; V: TRBV27; size: -
DNA: TGTGCCAGCAGCCGGAGTGCGGATCGGGCTAACTATGGCTACACCTTC; CDR3: CASSRSADRANYGYTF; J: TRBJ1-2; D: -; V: TRBV7-9; size: -
DNA: TGTGCCAGCAACCGGGACAGTTACTCCTACGAGCAGTACTTC; CDR3: CASNRDSYSYEQYF; J: TRBJ2-7; D: TRBD1; V: TRBV2; size: -
DNA: TGTGCCAGCAGTTTTGAGGTCAAGAGGTCACCCCTCCACTTT; CDR3: CASSFEVKRSPLHF; J: TRBJ1-6; D: -; V: TRBV28; size: -
DNA: TGTGCCAGCAGCTTGGACTCGAAGTACAATGAGCAGTTCTTC; CDR3: CASSLDSKYNEQFF; J: TRBJ2-1; D: -; V: TRBV11-2; size: -
DNA: TGTGCCAGCAGCTCAGGGACTAGCGGGGCACCTTACGAGCAGTACTTC; CDR3: CASSSGTSGAPYEQYF; J: TRBJ2-7; D: TRBD2; V: TRBV9; size: few
DNA: TGTGCCAGCAGCTTGGGGGCGGGAGGGCCGGTTGAGCAGTACTTC; CDR3: CASSLGAGGPVEQYF; J: TRBJ2-7; D: TRBD2; V: TRBV5-4; size: -
DNA: TGTGCCAGCAGCCCGGGACAGGGAGGGAGCACTGAAGCTTTCTTT; CDR3: CASSPGQGGSTEAFF; J: TRBJ1-1; D: TRBD1; V: TRBV7-9; size: -
DNA: TGTGCCATCAGTGAGACCTCCGGGACTAGCGGGGAGACCCAGTACTTC; CDR3: CAISETSGTSGETQYF; J: TRBJ2-5; D: TRBD2; V: TRBV10-3; size: -
DNA: TGTGCCAGCGAACCACAGGGGGGGGGTCAGCCCCAGCATTTT; CDR3: CASEPQGGGQPQHF; J: TRBJ1-5; D: TRBD1; V: TRBV28; size: -
DNA: TGTGCCAGCAGCCGCGGACAGGATAATTCACCCCTCCACTTT; CDR3: CASSRGQDNSPLHF; J: TRBJ1-6; D: TRBD1; V: TRBV3-1/TRBV3-2; size: -
DNA: TGTGCCATCAGTCGGACAGGGTCGAACACTGAAGCTTTCTTT; CDR3: CAISRTGSNTEAFF; J: TRBJ1-1; D: TRBD1; V: TRBV10-3; size: once
DNA: TGTGCCAGTAGTATACAGTCGACTAATGAAAAACTGTTTTTT; CDR3: CASSIQSTNEKLFF; J: TRBJ1-4; D: -; V: TRBV19; size: -
DNA: TGTGCCAGCAGCTTTATTTACTCTGGGGCCAACGTCCTGACTTTC; CDR3: CASSFIYSGANVLTF; J: TRBJ2-6; D: -; V: TRBV7-2; size: -
DNA: TGTGCCTGGAGTGTACATCAAAACATTCAGTACTTC; CDR3: CAWSVHQNIQYF; J: TRBJ2-4; D: -; V: TRBV30; size: -
DNA: TGTGCCTGGAGTGATAATCCGGGACAGGGGAGTGGAAAACTGTTTTTT; CDR3: CAWSDNPGQGSGKLFF; J: TRBJ1-4; D: TRBD1; V: TRBV30; size: -
DNA: TGTGCCTGGAGTACCGATTGGGGCGGGAGGATATTGCGAGAGCAGTACTTC; CDR3: CAWSTDWGGRILREQYF; J: TRBJ2-7; D: TRBD2; V: TRBV30; size: once
DNA: TGTGCCAGCAGCTCCCCCTACAGGGTCGTTTATAATTCACCCCTCCACTTT; CDR3: CASSSPYRVVYNSPLHF; J: TRBJ1-6; D: -; V: TRBV13; size: -
DNA: TGTGCCAGCAGCTTGGGGAGCAGGGACGAGCAGTACTTC; CDR3: CASSLGSRDEQYF; J: TRBJ2-7; D: -; V: TRBV5-6; size: -
DNA: TGTGCCAGCAGCGTGGGACAGGGATATGGCTACACCTTC; CDR3: CASSVGQGYGYTF; J: TRBJ1-2; D: TRBD1; V: TRBV25-1; size: -
DNA: TGTGCCAGCAGCTTAGCACAGGACGACTCTGGAAACACCATATATTTT; CDR3: CASSLAQDDSGNTIYF; J: TRBJ1-3; D: -; V: TRBV7-2; size: -
DNA: TGTGCCTCGAGGACGTTGGGGGGGAGCACTGAAGCTTTCTTT; CDR3: CASRTLGGSTEAFF; J: TRBJ1-1; D: -; V: TRBV5-4; size: -
DNA: TGTGCCAGCAGTCTCCCGATACTGAGCAACTATGGCTACACCTTC; CDR3: CASSLPILSNYGYTF; J: TRBJ1-2; D: -; V: TRBV28; size: few
DNA: TGTGCCAGCTCACCCGGCCGGGATAATTCACCCCTCCACTTT; CDR3: CASSPGRDNSPLHF; J: TRBJ1-6; D: -; V: TRBV18; size: -
DNA: TGTGCCAGCAGCCAAGGGACAGGGAAGTACTATGGCTACACCTTC; CDR3: CASSQGTGKYYGYTF; J: TRBJ1-2; D: TRBD1; V: TRBV27; size: -
DNA: TGTGCCAGCAGTTACATAGCGGGAGCCAACGAGCAGTACTTC; CDR3: CASSYIAGANEQYF; J: TRBJ2-7; D: TRBD2; V: TRBV6-2/TRBV6-3; size: -
DNA: TGTGCCAGCTCACCGGGAGAGAACACTGAAGCTTTCTTT; CDR3: CASSPGENTEAFF; J: TRBJ1-1; D: -; V: TRBV18; size: -
DNA: TGTGCCAGCAGCTTATTTCCCGGGACAGGGGATATTGAAGCTTTCTTT; CDR3: CASSLFPGTGDIEAFF; J: TRBJ1-1; D: TRBD1; V: TRBV7-9; size: -
DNA: TGTGCCAGCAGTCCCAACGCAGGGGGCGTATATGGCTACACCTTC; CDR3: CASSPNAGGVYGYTF; J: TRBJ1-2; D: TRBD1; V: TRBV2; size: -
DNA: TGTGCCAGCTCAACCAGCCGAGCGGGACGAAACTCCTACAATGAGCAGTTCTTC; CDR3: CASSTSRAGRNSYNEQFF; J: TRBJ2-1; D: TRBD2; V: TRBV18; size: -
DNA: TGTGCCTGGAGTTCCCACAGGGGATCGGACACTGAAGCTTTCTTT; CDR3: CAWSSHRGSDTEAFF; J: TRBJ1-1; D: TRBD1; V: TRBV30; size: -
DNA: TGTGCCACCAGTGACCCCGACGGGACTACTCAAGAGACCCAGTACTTC; CDR3: CATSDPDGTTQETQYF; J: TRBJ2-5; D: TRBD2; V: TRBV24-1; size: -
DNA: TGCGCCAGCAGCTTACTAGCGGGGGTACGGGCTACCGAAGATACGCAGTATTTT; CDR3: CASSLLAGVRATEDTQYF; J: TRBJ2-3; D: TRBD2; V: TRBV5-1; size: -
DNA: TGTGCCAGCAGCTTAGGGGTAGCAGACCAAGGTAGACCTAACTATGGCTACACCTTC; CDR3: CASSLGVADQGRPNYGYTF; J: TRBJ1-2; D: -; V: TRBV7-9; size: -
DNA: TGTGCCAGCAGCAGTCCCGGGACAGACTATGGCTACACCTTC; CDR3: CASSSPGTDYGYTF; J: TRBJ1-2; D: TRBD1; V: TRBV5-4; size: -
DNA: TGTGCCAGCATGAAGGGGGGGCGTAAAACCGCAGATACGCAGTATTTT; CDR3: CASMKGGRKTADTQYF; J: TRBJ2-3; D: -; V: TRBV7-2; size: once
DNA: TGTGCCAGCAGCCCACAGGGGAACTATGGCTACACCTTC; CDR3: CASSPQGNYGYTF; J: TRBJ1-2; D: TRBD1; V: TRBV11-1; size: -
DNA: TGTGCCAGCTCACCACAGACAGGGGGCGCCGGGTTCTTC; CDR3: CASSPQTGGAGFF; J: TRBJ2-1; D: TRBD1; V: TRBV18; size: -
DNA: TGTGCCAGCAGTGAATTCTGGGTTCTACAGTCGAATTCACCCCTCCACTTT; CDR3: CASSEFWVLQSNSPLHF; J: TRBJ1-6; D: -; V: TRBV6-1; size: -
DNA: TGTGCCAGCAGTCGACAGGGACCCAATCAGCCCCAGCATTTT; CDR3: CASSRQGPNQPQHF; J: TRBJ1-5; D: TRBD1; V: TRBV2; size: -
DNA: TGTGCCAGCAGTGTCAGGGGGCGGGCCGTAACAACTAATGAAAAACTGTTTTTT; CDR3: CASSVRGRAVTTNEKLFF; J: TRBJ1-4; D: TRBD1; V: TRBV6-1; size: -
DNA: TGTGCCAGCAGTGACTCGGGGGGGAGCTCCTACAATGAGCAGTTCTTC; CDR3: CASSDSGGSSYNEQFF; J: TRBJ2-1; D: TRBD2; V: TRBV6-4; size: -
DNA: TGTGCCTGGAGTGTACGGGACAGGAGGGCCTATAATTCACCCCTCCACTTT; CDR3: CAWSVRDRRAYNSPLHF; J: TRBJ1-6; D: TRBD1; V: TRBV30; size: -
DNA: TGTGCCAGCAGCTTGGAAGGGAGCTCCTATAATTCACCCCTCCACTTT; CDR3: CASSLEGSSYNSPLHF; J: TRBJ1-6; D: -; V: TRBV5-4; size: -
DNA: TGTGCCAGCAGCCCAACAGGTAGCAATCAGCCCCAGCATTTT; CDR3: CASSPTGSNQPQHF; J: TRBJ1-5; D: -; V: TRBV28; size: -
DNA: TGTGCCAGCAGCTTAGTTAAGGGACTAGCCAAAAACATTCAGTACTTC; CDR3: CASSLVKGLAKNIQYF; J: TRBJ2-4; D: -; V: TRBV7-8; size: -
DNA: TGTGCCAGCAGCTCCCTGGGGACAGGGAGAAACTACGAGCAGTACTTC; CDR3: CASSSLGTGRNYEQYF; J: TRBJ2-7; D: TRBD1; V: TRBV13; size: few
DNA: TGTGCCAGCAGTTTAGAGGCTGCAACTAATGAAAAACTGTTTTTT; CDR3: CASSLEAATNEKLFF; J: TRBJ1-4; D: -; V: TRBV28; size: -
DNA: TGCGCCAGCAGCTTGGCCAGGGTCAACACCGGGGAGCTGTTTTTT; CDR3: CASSLARVNTGELFF; J: TRBJ2-2; D: -; V: TRBV5-1; size: -
DNA: TGTGCCACCAGCAGACCAACCGGGACACCCCTCTCTGAGCAGTTCTTC; CDR3: CATSRPTGTPLSEQFF; J: TRBJ2-1; D: -; V: TRBV15; size: -
DNA: TGTGCCAGCAGCCAACAGGGGGCGGGTGAAAAACTGTTTTTT; CDR3: CASSQQGAGEKLFF; J: TRBJ1-4; D: TRBD1; V: TRBV3-1/TRBV3-2; size: -
DNA: TGCGCCAGCAGCTTGTGGGCTGTTAACAATGAGCAGTTCTTC; CDR3: CASSLWAVNNEQFF; J: TRBJ2-1; D: -; V: TRBV5-1; size: -